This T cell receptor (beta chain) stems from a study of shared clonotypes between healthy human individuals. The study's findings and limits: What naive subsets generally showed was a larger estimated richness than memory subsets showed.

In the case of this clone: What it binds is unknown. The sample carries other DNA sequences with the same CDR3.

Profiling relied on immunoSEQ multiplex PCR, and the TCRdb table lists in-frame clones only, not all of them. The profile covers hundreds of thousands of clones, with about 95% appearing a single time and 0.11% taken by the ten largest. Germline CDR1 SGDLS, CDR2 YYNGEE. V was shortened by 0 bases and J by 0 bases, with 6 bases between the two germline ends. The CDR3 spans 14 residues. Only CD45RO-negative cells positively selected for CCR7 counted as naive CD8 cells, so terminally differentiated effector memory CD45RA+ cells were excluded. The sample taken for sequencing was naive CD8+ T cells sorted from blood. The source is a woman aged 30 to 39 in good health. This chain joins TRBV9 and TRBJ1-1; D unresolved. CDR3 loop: CASSVGGMNTEAFF. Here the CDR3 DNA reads TGTGCCAGCAGCGTAGGAGGAATGAACACTGAAGCTTTCTTT.